Many counts were recorded for the clone carrying this T cell receptor beta chain. The antigen is not known. The data derive from a study of T cells in Graves' hyperthyroidism and ophthalmopathy. Disease lasting under 3 months, a NOSPECS grade of at least 4, and a Clinical Activity Score of at least 3 were features of the ophthalmopathy patients. Researchers took RNA transcripts and amplified the TCR beta CDR3 regions from them. The HTBI primer set was used in a first-round RT-PCR of the TCR CDR3. TCRdb re-analysed the multiplex PCR reads in MiXCR, keeping a single row per CDR3 protein. The table records about 400,000 distinct CDR3 sequences, roughly 15% of them present only once. Study-wide points: Blood also showed most of the thyroid clonotypes that were expanded above 0.001. The model made its ophthalmopathy prediction, and onset followed a median around 6.9 months later.

There are 15 residues in the CDR3. Trimming removed 2 bases at V and 3 bases at J, with 12 bases between. Germline V gives CDR1 MNHNS, CDR2 SASEGT. This TCR came from a woman in her twenties or thirties with Graves' ophthalmopathy. The sequenced sample was blood. The chain employs TRBV6-1 and TRBJ2-3; TRBD1 might be the D (6 bases). CDR3 in amino acids: CASSEPQGLTDTQYF. CDR3 sequence (DNA): TGTGCCAGCAGTGAACCACAGGGTTTAACAGATACGCAGTATTTT.